Reported below is one T cell receptor beta chain. What this receptor recognizes is not known. No base quality values were provided; no much bigger clone lies one nucleotide off. Each collaborating institution followed its own protocols to collect whole blood in K2EDTA tubes. For TCRbeta analysis, collaborators shipped samples as frozen whole blood, isolated PBMCs, or DNA extracted from either of those sample types. These data belong to a study of blood T cell repertoires in COVID-19 (dated by TCRdb to between 2020 and 2021). In terms of the full investigation: Samples covering the acute and convalescent phases of COVID-19 were provided by collaborators in the United States, Italy and Spain. The material from the prospective study consisted of cDNA or gDNA derived from T cells, B-cell-depleted T cells, or PBMCs. The dataset comprised deeply sampled blood TCRbeta repertoires from subjects exposed to, actively infected with, or recovered from COVID-19. The repertoires were released in a freely available public database meant as a resource for research on the immune response to SARS-CoV-2. Samples were obtained from the ongoing ImmuneRACE study (first 160 participants) and from some 1,200 subjects provided by 6 global collaborators. A de-identified subject ID, COVID-19 status, age in years and sex were almost always included in the sample metadata. Where HLA class I and class II types were available, the types were taken from metadata supplied by the sample provider, not from assay-based typing. Results the study describes overall, beyond this receptor: The amount of clinical and demographic metadata varied by source and participant and was provided uncurated.

The cysteine opens and the phenylalanine closes a CDR3 of 16 amino acids. The DNA shown is the 48-base CDR3, in frame from base 1. The V end loses 0 bases and the J end loses 2 bases, and a stretch of 13 bases separates them. CDR1 LGHNA and CDR2 YSLEER were looked up in the germline V gene. The immunoSEQ Assay, a bias-controlled multiplex PCR, was used to amplify TCRbeta CDR3 regions from genomic DNA. In the original analysis: Within the assay, amplification of reference gene primers was used to estimate how many nucleated cells each sample contained. To quantify the absolute abundance of each unique TCRbeta CDR3 rearrangement, sequence reads were collapsed and filtered. For each sample, productive Simpson clonality was calculated as the square root of Simpson's diversity index over productive rearrangements. Drawn from immuneACCESS, this table holds only the in-frame rearrangements with V and J called that TCRdb kept. Clones are partly lost; checked studies trace under half to an unresolved V gene and leave the rest unexplained. The DNA gave D and trimming, while V, J and clone size come from that table. The sample contains about 120,000 clones, about four fifths of them found a single time. The leading ten clones occupy around 16% of the sample.

Source material: peripheral blood. The receptor was derived from a man aged 60-69 years with active or convalescent COVID-19. The V and J segments used are TRBV4-3 and TRBJ1-2, with no D gene named confidently. The CDR3 reads as follows: CASSQDVRSVNYGYTF. The nucleotide sequence is given as TGCGCCAGCAGCCAAGATGTCCGCAGCGTAAACTATGGCTACACCTTC.